The 31 T cell receptor beta chains listed next were all sequenced from one sample in a study of blood T cell repertoires in COVID-19. Assay used: immunoSEQ multiplex PCR; TCRdb lists only in-frame clones, some missing. The sample includes around 52,000 clones, roughly four fifths of them seen just once. Sequencing was carried out using peripheral blood. The receptors stem from a woman aged 80 or over with acute or convalescent COVID-19.

The V call is TRBV30, the J call TRBJ2-5; the match to TRBD2 covers 11 bases. The CDR3 extends over 16 amino acids. Trimming cost V 2 bases and J 2 bases; bases outside gene matches: 7. Per germline, CDR1 GTSNPN and CDR2 SVGIG (reference sequence). CDR3 bases: TGTGCCTGGAGTCACGTCAGGACTAGCGGGCAAGAGACCCAGTACTTC. It is translated as CAWSHVRTSGQETQYF.

The chain joins TRBV6-4 to TRBJ1-1; 12 positions agree with TRBD1. The trim removed 6 bases at V and 10 bases at J, leaving 6 bases unmatched. CDR1 and CDR2 (germline): MRHNA, SNTAGT. The CDR3 consists of 13 residues. The CDR3 region has the DNA TGTGCCAGCAGCCCGGGACAGGGGGCCGGAGCTTTCTTT. It translates to CASSPGQGAGAFF.

V is TRBV25-1 and J is TRBJ2-7; D possibly corresponds to TRBD2 (5 bases). V lost 2 bases and J 2 bases, leaving 10 bases between the germline ends. The CDR3 is made up of 14 amino acids. Germline V gene lookup returns CDR1 MGHDK and CDR2 SYGVNS. The DNA for the CDR3 is TGTGCCAGCAGTGAAGCGGGCAGAGCCTACGAGCAGTACTTC. This translates into CASSEAGRAYEQYF.

The chain carries TRBV11-3 and TRBJ1-1; the D is unclear. V shed 4 bases and J shed 1 base, with 4 bases lying between them. Germline V gene sequence: CDR1 SGHNT, CDR2 YENEEA. The CDR3 is made up of 12 amino acids. The CDR3 DNA reads TGTGCCAGCAGCTCCCGGAACACTGAAGCTTTCTTT. It yields the protein CASSSRNTEAFF.

The rearrangement joins TRBV6-4 to TRBJ1-2, with a tentative D call TRBD1 (5 bases). V was pared by 5 bases and J by 6 bases, with 10 bases between. Germline assignment: CDR1 MRHNA and CDR2 SNTAGT. This CDR3 contains 12 residues. The CDR3: CASSPGNHGYTF. The CDR3 nucleotides are TGTGCCAGCAGTCCAGGGAACCATGGCTACACCTTC.

The genes are TRBV10-2 and TRBJ2-1; 10 bases align to TRBD1. Losses at the gene ends were 4 bases for V and 6 bases for J; bases not matched to a gene: 9. The CDR3 runs to 16 residues. The V gene's germline CDR1 is WSHSY and CDR2 SAAADI. This CDR3 is CASSGDRDRGRNEQFF. The CDR3 DNA is TGCGCCAGCAGTGGGGACCGGGACAGGGGTCGCAATGAGCAGTTCTTC.

The V and J genes are TRBV4-1 and TRBJ2-1; 7 bases fit TRBD1. There are 14 residues in the CDR3. The V and J ends lost 5 bases and 5 bases, in that order; junction bases with no gene match: 6. The germline V gene encodes CDR1 MGHRA and CDR2 YSYEKL. The DNA of the CDR3 is TGCGCCAGCAGCTCATGGACAGGCAACAATGAGCAGTTCTTC. Amino acid sequence: CASSSWTGNNEQFF.

The chain links TRBV5-6 to TRBJ2-1; 8 bases align to TRBD2. The CDR3 is 15 amino acids. The junction had 2 bases not matched to a gene; V was cut back by 1 base and J by 2 bases. Germline V CDR1 and CDR2: SGHDT, YYEEEE. CDR3 region: CASSLLAGTYNEQFF. CDR3 DNA sequence: TGTGCCAGCAGCTTGCTAGCGGGTACCTACAATGAGCAGTTCTTC.

This clone was seen once. In nucleotides, the CDR3 is TGTGCCAGCAGTTCCCGACAGGCGGGTGCGCCCCAGCATTTT. This translates into CASSSRQAGAPQHF. The chain couples TRBV28 to TRBJ1-5; the D gene is possibly TRBD1 (6 bases). Germline CDR1 is MDHEN and CDR2 is SYDVKM. Trimming cost V 4 bases and J 9 bases, with 16 bases left between them. CDR3 size: 14 residues.

This clone was seen once. The chain couples TRBV2 to TRBJ1-5; D is uncertain. Deletions cut 3 bases from V and 1 base from J, with 4 bases between. The CDR3 runs 13 residues. Germline CDR1 and CDR2: SNHLY and FYNNEI. The CDR3 spells CASSERSNQPQHF. CDR3 in DNA: TGTGCCAGCAGTGAGCGGAGCAATCAGCCCCAGCATTTT.

The rearrangement uses TRBV6-6 and TRBJ2-4; TRBD1 agrees at 8 bases. Germline CDR1 and CDR2: MNHNY and SVGAGI (reference sequence). J was trimmed by 5 bases and V by 2 bases; bases with no gene match: 8. This CDR3 has 16 amino acids. DNA of the CDR3: TGTGCCAGCAGTTACCCCCGACAGGGGTTTGAAAACATTCAGTACTTC. This sequence encodes CASSYPRQGFENIQYF.

This clone was detected only once. CDR3 sequence reads: CASSQSDRGNEQFF. The CDR3 coding sequence is TGTGCCAGCAGCCAATCGGACAGGGGCAATGAGCAGTTCTTC. The rearrangement links TRBV3-1 (or the pseudogene TRBV3-2) to TRBJ2-1; 9 nucleotides align to TRBD1. CDR3 length: 14 residues. CDR1 is LGHDT, CDR2 YNNKEL, per germline (reference sequence). J was trimmed by 6 bases and V by 2 bases; bases with no gene match: 2.

V usage is TRBV5-1 and J usage is TRBJ1-4, with D maybe TRBD1 (6 bases). V was clipped by 0 bases and J by 10 bases, with 13 bases between them. This CDR3 has 14 residues. Germline CDR1 is SGHRS and CDR2 is YFSETQ. The CDR3 DNA follows: TGCGCCAGCAGCTTGGACGGGGGGGCGGGAAAACTGTTTTTT. It translates to CASSLDGGAGKLFF.

The chain joins TRBV2 to TRBJ1-3; TRBD1 might be the D (5 bases). V was cut by 9 bases and J by 5 bases, with 14 bases left in between. The CDR3 consists of 13 residues. CDR1 and CDR2 from the germline V gene are SNHLY and FYNNEI. As DNA, the CDR3 is TGTGCCAGTACGGAGGGGAGACGAAACACCATATATTTT. This translates into CASTEGRRNTIYF.

CDR3 sequence (DNA): TGTGCCAGCCGAATTGCCCAGGACAGGCGCGCTTTCTTT. Translation: CASRIAQDRRAFF. V is TRBV12-3 or TRBV12-4 and J is TRBJ1-1, with 7 bases matching TRBD1. V gave up 8 bases and J gave up 11 bases; unmatched junction bases: 14. The CDR3 sequence is 13 residues long.

The chain recombines TRBV7-2 with TRBJ2-5; 11 bases map to TRBD1. This CDR3 spans 15 amino acids. The V gene end was trimmed by 5 bases and the J gene end by 1 base; junction bases not matched to a gene: 3. Germline lookup yields CDR1 SGHTA and CDR2 FQGNSA. DNA for the CDR3: TGTGCCAGCAGCCCGGACAGGGGGCGCCAAGAGACCCAGTACTTC. As protein: CASSPDRGRQETQYF. The full variable domain, in which reference TRBV7-2 and TRBJ2-5 provide the parts outside the CDR3, is GAGVSQSPSNKVTEKGKDVELRCDPISGHTALYWYRQSLGQGLEFLIYFQGNSAPDKSGLPSDRFSAERTGGSVSTLTIQRTQQEDSAVYLCASSPDRGRQETQYFGPGTRLLVL.

This clone was picked up a small number of times. The chain couples TRBV27 to TRBJ2-1; 9 bases fit TRBD2. V gave up 6 bases and J gave up 3 bases; unmatched junction bases: 9. CDR1 is MNHEY and CDR2 is SMNVEV in the germline V gene (reference sequence). This CDR3 spans 16 amino acids. CDR3 in amino acids: CASSFAAGGHYNEQFF. The CDR3 nucleotides are TGTGCCAGCAGCTTTGCAGCGGGAGGCCACTACAATGAGCAGTTCTTC.

The chain employs TRBV6-9 and TRBJ2-7; D might be TRBD1 (6 bases). The CDR3 extends over 15 amino acids. Germline V gene sequence: CDR1 MNHGY, CDR2 SVAAGI. The V and J ends lost 2 bases and 6 bases respectively, with 17 bases between them. DNA for the CDR3: TGTGCCAGCAGTTATCCGATGGGTGGGGGCGGCGAGCAGTACTTC. As protein: CASSYPMGGGGEQYF.

The chain employs TRBV2 and TRBJ1-2; the D gene is possibly TRBD1 (6 bases). This CDR3 spans 16 amino acids. Trimming left V 6 bases short and J 0 bases short, with 17 bases between. Germline V lookup: CDR1 SNHLY, CDR2 FYNNEI. The CDR3, as DNA: TGTGCCAGCAGCTATAACACAGGGACGACTAACTATGGCTACACCTTC. Translation gives CASSYNTGTTNYGYTF.

The rearrangement joins TRBV19 to TRBJ2-5, with D possibly TRBD1 on 7 matching bases. Germline loops: CDR1 LNHDA, CDR2 SQIVND (reference sequence). The CDR3 contains 15 residues. Trimming removed 7 bases from V and 5 bases from J, with 20 bases in between. The CDR3 region has the DNA TGTGCCAGTAACCCGGCGGGGAAACAGGGGGAGACCCAGTACTTC. This sequence encodes CASNPAGKQGETQYF.

The chain combines TRBV5-1 with TRBJ1-4; the match to TRBD1 covers 10 bases. Losses at the gene ends were 3 bases for V and 0 bases for J; bases not matched to a gene: 5. The germline gives CDR1 SGHRS, CDR2 YFSETQ. The CDR3 sequence is 17 residues long. DNA for the CDR3: TGCGCCAGCAGCTACGGACAGGGGGGGCCAACTAATGAAAAACTGTTTTTT. Protein product: CASSYGQGGPTNEKLFF.

The CDR3 sequence: CASKDRAGEVADTQYF. CDR3 in DNA: TGCGCCAGCAAAGATCGGGCGGGAGAAGTAGCAGATACGCAGTATTTT. The chain has TRBV5-1 and TRBJ2-3, with TRBD2 matching over 7 bases. Germline V gives CDR1 SGHRS, CDR2 YFSETQ. CDR3 length: 16 amino acids. The ends lost 6 bases at V and 4 bases at J; junction bases unmatched: 14.

The V and J genes are TRBV12-5 and TRBJ2-7; D is perhaps TRBD1 (5 bases). V was pared by 5 bases and J by 0 bases, with 8 bases between. Germline V gene lookup returns CDR1 LGHNT and CDR2 FRNRAP. CDR3 length equals 13 residues. The CDR3 DNA reads as TGTGCTAGTGGTGCAGACAGCTCCTACGAGCAGTACTTC. Residues: CASGADSSYEQYF.

The chain recombines TRBV20-1 with TRBJ1-6; the D gene is possibly TRBD1 (6 bases). The V end was cut by 3 bases, the J end by 6 bases, with 21 bases between. CDR1 and CDR2 from the germline V gene are DFQATT and SNEGSKA (reference sequence). This CDR3 comprises 17 residues. The CDR3 DNA sequence: TGCAGTGCTAGTCGCAGCACGGCGGCAGGGGTTAATTCACCCCTCCACTTT. It specifies CSASRSTAAGVNSPLHF.

This rearrangement joins TRBV19 to TRBJ1-5, with D possibly matching TRBD1 (6 bases). This CDR3 comprises 15 residues. CDR1 and CDR2 (germline): LNHDA, SQIVND (reference sequence). With 6 bases removed from V and 0 bases from J, the gap between germline ends came to 12 bases. CDR3 sequence: CASRRDIDSNQPQHF. In nucleotides, the CDR3 is TGTGCCAGTAGGAGGGACATTGATAGCAATCAGCCCCAGCATTTT.

This clone was counted only a few times. The chain recombines TRBV11-2 with TRBJ2-3; 7 bases are shared with TRBD2. This CDR3 has 17 amino acids. Germline CDR1 and CDR2: SGHAT and FQNNGV. The V gene end was trimmed by 1 base and the J gene end by 0 bases; junction bases not matched to a gene: 7. The CDR3 DNA is TGTGCCAGCAGCTTAGGTGGGAGGGCCGTCAGCACAGATACGCAGTATTTT. Amino acid sequence: CASSLGGRAVSTDTQYF.

V and J are TRBV18 and TRBJ2-1; the D gene is possibly TRBD2 (6 bases). CDR1 and CDR2 from the germline V gene are KGHSH and LQKENI. The CDR3 is 14 residues long. V lost 5 bases, J lost 7 bases, and 15 bases lay in between. The CDR3 is CASSSGGTANEQFF. The CDR3 DNA follows: TGTGCCAGCTCATCAGGAGGGACGGCTAATGAGCAGTTCTTC.

The rearrangement uses TRBV7-2 and TRBJ1-2; D is possibly TRBD1 (6 bases). With 4 bases removed from V and 5 bases from J, the gap between germline ends came to 14 bases. In germline, CDR1 is SGHTA, CDR2 FQGNSA. This CDR3 comprises 14 residues. The CDR3 spells CASSYQGKAYGYTF. CDR3 DNA sequence: TGTGCCAGCAGCTACCAGGGGAAAGCGTATGGCTACACCTTC.

The genes are TRBV27 and TRBJ1-1; 8 nucleotides line up with TRBD1. Germline V gives CDR1 MNHEY, CDR2 SMNVEV (reference sequence). This CDR3 has 15 residues. V lost 3 bases, J lost 7 bases, and 10 bases stayed unmatched. For the CDR3, the DNA is TGTGCCAGCAGTTTCGGACAGGGATATAGTCTTGAAGCTTTCTTT. This gives the protein CASSFGQGYSLEAFF.

V usage is TRBV2 and J usage is TRBJ2-5, with 7 bases fitting TRBD2. Trimming at V came to 7 bases and at J to 2 bases, leaving 4 bases not matched to a gene. In germline, CDR1 is SNHLY, CDR2 FYNNEI. The CDR3 runs to 13 residues. The CDR3 here is CASNGLDQETQYF. CDR3 coding DNA: TGTGCCAGCAACGGACTAGATCAAGAGACCCAGTACTTC.

The rearrangement uses TRBV2 and TRBJ2-1; 13 bases agree with TRBD2. The CDR3 totals 17 residues. Germline CDR1 SNHLY, CDR2 FYNNEI. J lost 7 bases, V lost 6 bases, and 12 bases had no gene match. This CDR3 is CASSRTSGSTEPNEQFF. CDR3 nucleotide sequence: TGTGCCAGCAGCAGGACTAGCGGGAGTACCGAACCTAATGAGCAGTTCTTC.